This T cell receptor beta chain was profiled in a study of blood T cell repertoires in COVID-19. Only one count was recorded for this clone. Germline values: CDR1 WNHNN, CDR2 SYGVQD (reference sequence). This CDR3 has 14 residues. V was pared by 4 bases and J by 4 bases, with 13 bases between. Here immunoSEQ multiplex PCR was the method, and the copy in TCRdb shows in-frame clones only, minus some. The table has 60,000 to 75,000 clones, less than 80% seen once; the top ten hold around 27%. The receptor comes from a man between 60 and 75 years old with active or convalescent COVID-19. The sample comprised peripheral blood. This chain joins TRBV10-1 and TRBJ2-5; a possible D gene is TRBD1 (5 bases). This CDR3 reads CASSGQKLGETQYF. In DNA, the CDR3 is TGCGCCAGCAGTGGACAGAAATTGGGAGAGACCCAGTACTTC.